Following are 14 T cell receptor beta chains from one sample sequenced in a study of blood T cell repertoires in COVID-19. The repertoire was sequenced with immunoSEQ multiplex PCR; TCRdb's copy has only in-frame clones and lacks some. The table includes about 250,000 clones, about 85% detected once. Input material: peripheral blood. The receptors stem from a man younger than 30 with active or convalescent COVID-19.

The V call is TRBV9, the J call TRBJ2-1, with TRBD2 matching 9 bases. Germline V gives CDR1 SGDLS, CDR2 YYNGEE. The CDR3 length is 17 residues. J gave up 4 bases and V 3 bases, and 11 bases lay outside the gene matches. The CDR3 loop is CASSEGGAGGQYNEQFF. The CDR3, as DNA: TGTGCCAGCAGCGAGGGTGGAGCGGGAGGCCAATACAATGAGCAGTTCTTC. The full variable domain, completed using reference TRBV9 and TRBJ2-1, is DSGVTQTPKHLITATGQRVTLRCSPRSGDLSVYWYQQSLDQGLQFLIQYYNGEERAKGNILERFSAQQFPDLHSELNLSSLELGDSALYFCASSEGGAGGQYNEQFFGPGTRLTVL.

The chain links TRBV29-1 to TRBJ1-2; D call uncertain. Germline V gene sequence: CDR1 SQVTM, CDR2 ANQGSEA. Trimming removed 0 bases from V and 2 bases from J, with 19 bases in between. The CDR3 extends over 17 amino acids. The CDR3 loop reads CSVEDRQQTILNYGYTF. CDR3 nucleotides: TGCAGCGTTGAAGATCGTCAACAGACGATCTTAAACTATGGCTACACCTTC.

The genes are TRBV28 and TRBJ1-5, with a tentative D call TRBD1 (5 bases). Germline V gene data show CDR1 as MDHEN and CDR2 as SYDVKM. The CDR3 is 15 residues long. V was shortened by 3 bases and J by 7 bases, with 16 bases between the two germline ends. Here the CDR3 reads CASSFRRGLIQPQHF. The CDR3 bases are TGTGCCAGCAGTTTCCGGAGGGGCTTAATCCAGCCCCAGCATTTT.

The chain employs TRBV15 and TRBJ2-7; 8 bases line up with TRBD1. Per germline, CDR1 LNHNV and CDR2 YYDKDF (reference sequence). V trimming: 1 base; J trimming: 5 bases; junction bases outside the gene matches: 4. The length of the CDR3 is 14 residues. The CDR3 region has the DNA TGTGCCACCAGCAGAGGGACAGGGTCCCACGAGCAGTACTTC. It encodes CATSRGTGSHEQYF. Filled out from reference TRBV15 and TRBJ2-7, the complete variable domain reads DAMVIQNPRYQVTQFGKPVTLSCSQTLNHNVMYWYQQKSSQAPKLLFHYYDKDFNNEADTPDNFQSRRPNTSFCFLDIRSPGLGDTAMYLCATSRGTGSHEQYFGPGTRLTVT.

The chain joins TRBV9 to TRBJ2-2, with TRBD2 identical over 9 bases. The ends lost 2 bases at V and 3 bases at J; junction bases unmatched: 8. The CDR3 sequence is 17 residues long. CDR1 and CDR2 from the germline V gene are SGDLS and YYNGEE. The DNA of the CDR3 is TGTGCCAGCAGCGTCCACGGAGCGGGAGGAGACACCGGGGAGCTGTTTTTT. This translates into CASSVHGAGGDTGELFF.

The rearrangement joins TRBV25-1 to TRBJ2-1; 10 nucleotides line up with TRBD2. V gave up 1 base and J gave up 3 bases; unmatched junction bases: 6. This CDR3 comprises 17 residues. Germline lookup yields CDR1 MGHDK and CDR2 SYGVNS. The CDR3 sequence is CASSEFQTSGFYNEQFF. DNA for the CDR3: TGTGCCAGCAGTGAATTCCAGACTAGCGGGTTCTACAATGAGCAGTTCTTC.

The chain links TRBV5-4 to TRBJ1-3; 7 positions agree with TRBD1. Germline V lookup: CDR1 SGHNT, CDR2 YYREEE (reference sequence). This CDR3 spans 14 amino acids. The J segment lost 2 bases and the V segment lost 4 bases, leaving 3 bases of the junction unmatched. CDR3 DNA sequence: TGTGCCAGCAGCCTTACAGGGGCTGGAAACACCATATATTTT. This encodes CASSLTGAGNTIYF.

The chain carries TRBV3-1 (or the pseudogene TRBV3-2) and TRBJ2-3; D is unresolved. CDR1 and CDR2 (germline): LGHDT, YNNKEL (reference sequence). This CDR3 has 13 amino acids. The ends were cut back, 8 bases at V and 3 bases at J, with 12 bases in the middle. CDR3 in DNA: TGTGCCAGCCGAGACTTCGCGACAGATACGCAGTATTTT. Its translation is CASRDFATDTQYF.

CDR3 residues: CASRWGQGMGTDTQYF. Written as DNA, the CDR3 is TGTGCCAGCAGATGGGGACAGGGGATGGGAACAGATACGCAGTATTTT. This chain uses TRBV28 with TRBJ2-3; 10 bases are a match to TRBD1. The CDR3 has 16 amino acids. Germline loops: CDR1 MDHEN, CDR2 SYDVKM. The J segment lost 3 bases and the V segment lost 6 bases, leaving 9 bases of the junction unmatched.

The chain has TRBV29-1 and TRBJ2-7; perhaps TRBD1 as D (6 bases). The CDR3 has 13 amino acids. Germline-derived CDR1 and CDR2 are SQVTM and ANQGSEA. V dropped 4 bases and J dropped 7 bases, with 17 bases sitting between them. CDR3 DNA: TGCAGCGTTGTTCAGGGGCTCTGGGGTGAGCAGTACTTC. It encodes CSVVQGLWGEQYF.

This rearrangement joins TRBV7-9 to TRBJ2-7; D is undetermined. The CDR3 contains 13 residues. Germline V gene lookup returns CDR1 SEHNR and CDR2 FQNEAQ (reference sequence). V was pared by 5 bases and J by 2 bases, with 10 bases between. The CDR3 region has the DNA TGTGCCAGCAGCCTCACAGCAACCTACGAGCAGTACTTC. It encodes CASSLTATYEQYF.

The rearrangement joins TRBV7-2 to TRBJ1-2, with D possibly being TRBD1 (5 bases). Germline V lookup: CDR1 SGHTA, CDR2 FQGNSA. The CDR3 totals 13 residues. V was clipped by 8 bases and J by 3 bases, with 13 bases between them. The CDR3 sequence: CASRREGYYGYTF. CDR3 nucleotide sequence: TGTGCCAGCCGACGGGAGGGGTACTATGGCTACACCTTC. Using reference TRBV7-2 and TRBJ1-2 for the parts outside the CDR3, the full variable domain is GAGVSQSPSNKVTEKGKDVELRCDPISGHTALYWYRQSLGQGLEFLIYFQGNSAPDKSGLPSDRFSAERTGGSVSTLTIQRTQQEDSAVYLCASRREGYYGYTFGSGTRLTVV.

This chain's CDR3 is CASSQDVYRTGPTSTDTQYF. The CDR3 DNA is TGCGCCAGCAGCCAAGATGTCTACCGTACAGGACCTACTAGCACAGATACGCAGTATTTT. The genes are TRBV4-3 and TRBJ2-3; weak D call: TRBD1 (5 bases). The CDR3 spans 20 residues. The germline V gene has CDR1 LGHNA and CDR2 YSLEER. V was trimmed by 0 bases and J by 0 bases, leaving 22 bases between them.

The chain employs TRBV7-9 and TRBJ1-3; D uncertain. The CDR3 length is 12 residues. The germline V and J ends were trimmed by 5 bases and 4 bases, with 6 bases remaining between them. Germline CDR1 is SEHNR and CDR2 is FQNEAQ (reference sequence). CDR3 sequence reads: CASSPRGNTIYF. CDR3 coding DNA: TGTGCCAGCAGCCCGAGAGGAAACACCATATATTTT.